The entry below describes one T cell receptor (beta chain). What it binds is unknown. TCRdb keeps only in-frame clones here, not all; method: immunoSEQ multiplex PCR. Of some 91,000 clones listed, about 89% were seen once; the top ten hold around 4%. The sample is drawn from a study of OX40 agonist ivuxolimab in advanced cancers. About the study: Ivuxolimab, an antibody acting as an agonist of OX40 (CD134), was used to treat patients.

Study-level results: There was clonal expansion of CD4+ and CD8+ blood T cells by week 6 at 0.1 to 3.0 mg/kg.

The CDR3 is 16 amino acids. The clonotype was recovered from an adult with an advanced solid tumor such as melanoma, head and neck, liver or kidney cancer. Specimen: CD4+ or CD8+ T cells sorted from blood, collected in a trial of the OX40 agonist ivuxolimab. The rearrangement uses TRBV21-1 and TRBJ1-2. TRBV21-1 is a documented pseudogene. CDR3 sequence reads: CASSKARDGANYGYTF. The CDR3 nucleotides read TGTGCCAGCAGCAAAGCTAGGGACGGAGCTAACTATGGCTACACCTTC.